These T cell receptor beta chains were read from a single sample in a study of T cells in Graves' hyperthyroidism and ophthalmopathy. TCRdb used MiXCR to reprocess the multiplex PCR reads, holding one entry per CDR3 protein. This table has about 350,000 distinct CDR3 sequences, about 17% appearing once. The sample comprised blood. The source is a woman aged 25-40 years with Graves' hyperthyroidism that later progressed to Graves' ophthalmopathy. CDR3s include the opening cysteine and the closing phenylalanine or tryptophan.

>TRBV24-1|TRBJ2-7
CATSDPRGDSSYEQYF
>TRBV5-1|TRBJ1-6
CASSLGSPDSPLHF
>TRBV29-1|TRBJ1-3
CSVTGDSLSGNTIYF
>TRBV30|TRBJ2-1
CAWAARLVRHEQFF
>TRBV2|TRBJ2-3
CASSVNRDTDTQYF
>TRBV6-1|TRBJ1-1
CASSGGGTNMNTEAFF
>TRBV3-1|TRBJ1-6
CASSQAWDSFSPLHF
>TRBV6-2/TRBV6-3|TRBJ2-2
CASADGELFF
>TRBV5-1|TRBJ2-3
CASSRTGTVSTDTQYF
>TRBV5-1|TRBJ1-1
CASSRTTTGADEAFF
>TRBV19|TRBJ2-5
CASSLVAGATQYF
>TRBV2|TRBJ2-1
CASSVGGLSYNEQFF
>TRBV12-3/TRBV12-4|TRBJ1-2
CASSVEVGGNYGYTF
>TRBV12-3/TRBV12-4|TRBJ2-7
CASSDLGTSGAFEQYF
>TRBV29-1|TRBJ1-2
CSARDPLKDGYTF
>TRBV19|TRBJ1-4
CASSIRGGDRATNEKLFF
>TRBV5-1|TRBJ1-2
CASSLGQGKFYGYTF
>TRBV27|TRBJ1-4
CASSFERGRREKLFF
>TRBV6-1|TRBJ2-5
CASGRTQETQYF
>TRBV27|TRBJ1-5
CASSPTLTGAGNQPQHF
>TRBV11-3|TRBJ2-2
CASSVGTAGELFF
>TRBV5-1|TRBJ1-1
CASSSRGLRTEAFF
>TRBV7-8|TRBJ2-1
CASSLVAGEYNEQFF
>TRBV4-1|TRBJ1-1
CASKTTQNTEAFF
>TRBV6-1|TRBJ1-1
CASSEVTGARTEAFF
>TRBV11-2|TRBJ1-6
CASSLVREGRNSPLHF
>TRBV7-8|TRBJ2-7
CASSLRQNSYEQYF
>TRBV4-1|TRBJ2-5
CASSQGGTGGHTVETQYF
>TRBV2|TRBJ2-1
CASKRVAGQGLNEQFF
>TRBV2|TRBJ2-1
CASSVTLTGVGRDEQFF
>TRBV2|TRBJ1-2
CASSRGYISSGGYTF
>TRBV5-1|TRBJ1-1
CASSFGGGRASTEAFF
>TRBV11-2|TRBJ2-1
CASSTRTSGVKQFF
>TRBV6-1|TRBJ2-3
CASSGSGASTDTQYF
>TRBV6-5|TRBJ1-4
CASSYSGQDPNEKLFF
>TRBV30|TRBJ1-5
CAWTTGENSNQPQHF
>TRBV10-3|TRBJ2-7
CAISEGRGGADEQYF
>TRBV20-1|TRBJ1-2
CSASPRDGTAQGGYTF
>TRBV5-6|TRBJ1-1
CASSFTGREAEAFF
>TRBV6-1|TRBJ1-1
CASTDRGRNTEAFF
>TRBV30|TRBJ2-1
CAWSGASGRAGSYNEQFF
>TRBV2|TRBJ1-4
CASSDEEKLFF
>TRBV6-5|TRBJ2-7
CASSYGQPGVDEQYF
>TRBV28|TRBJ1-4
CASSYFTGATNEKLFF
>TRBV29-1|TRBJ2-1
CSAGLAGIMGSYNEQFF
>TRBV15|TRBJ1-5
CATRSGRNSNQPQHF
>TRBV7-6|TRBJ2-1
CASSLAEGNNEQFF
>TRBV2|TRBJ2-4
CASSSTWVKNIQYF
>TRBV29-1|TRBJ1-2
CSVVEGTGGYGYTF
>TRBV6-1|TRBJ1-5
CAAVTITDDRQKASNQPQHF